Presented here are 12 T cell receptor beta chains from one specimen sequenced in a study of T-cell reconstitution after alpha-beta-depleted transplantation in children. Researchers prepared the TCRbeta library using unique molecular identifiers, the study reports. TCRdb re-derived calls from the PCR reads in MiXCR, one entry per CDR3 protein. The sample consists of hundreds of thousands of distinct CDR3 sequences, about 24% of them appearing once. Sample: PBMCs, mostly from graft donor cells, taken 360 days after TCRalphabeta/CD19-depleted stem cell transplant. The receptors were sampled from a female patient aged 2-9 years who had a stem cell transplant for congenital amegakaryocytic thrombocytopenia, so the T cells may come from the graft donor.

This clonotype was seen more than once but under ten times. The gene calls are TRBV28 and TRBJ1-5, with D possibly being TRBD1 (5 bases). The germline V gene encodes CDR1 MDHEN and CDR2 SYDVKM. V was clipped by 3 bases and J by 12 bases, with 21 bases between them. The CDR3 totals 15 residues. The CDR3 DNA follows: TGTGCCAGCAGTTTGGGGTTCCAGACCCTCGGGGGCCAGCATTTT. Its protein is CASSLGFQTLGGQHF.

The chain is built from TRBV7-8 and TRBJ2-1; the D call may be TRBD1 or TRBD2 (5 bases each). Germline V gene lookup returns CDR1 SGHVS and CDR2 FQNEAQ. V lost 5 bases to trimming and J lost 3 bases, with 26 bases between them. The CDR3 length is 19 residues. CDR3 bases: TGTGCCAGCAGCCGACCTGTAGCCCTTACCGGGACGGACTACAATGAGCAGTTCTTC. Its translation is CASSRPVALTGTDYNEQFF.

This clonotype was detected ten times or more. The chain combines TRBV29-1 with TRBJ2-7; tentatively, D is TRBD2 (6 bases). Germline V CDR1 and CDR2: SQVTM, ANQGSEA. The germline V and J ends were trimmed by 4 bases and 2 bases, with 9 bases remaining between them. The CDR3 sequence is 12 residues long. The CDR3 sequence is CSVGREAYEQYF. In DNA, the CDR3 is TGCAGCGTTGGCAGGGAGGCCTACGAGCAGTACTTC.

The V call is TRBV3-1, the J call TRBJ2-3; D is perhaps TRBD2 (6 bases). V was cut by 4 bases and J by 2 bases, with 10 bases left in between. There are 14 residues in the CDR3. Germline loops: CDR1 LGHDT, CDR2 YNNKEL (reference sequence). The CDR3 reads CASSPGLITDTQYF. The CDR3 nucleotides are TGTGCCAGCAGCCCCGGACTAATCACAGATACGCAGTATTTT.

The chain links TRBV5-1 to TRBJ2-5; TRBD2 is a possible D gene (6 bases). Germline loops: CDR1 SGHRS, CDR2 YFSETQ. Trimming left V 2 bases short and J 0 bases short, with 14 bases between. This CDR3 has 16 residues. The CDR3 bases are TGCGCCAGCAGCTTTACAGCAAGCGGGTACCAAGAGACCCAGTACTTC. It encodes CASSFTASGYQETQYF.

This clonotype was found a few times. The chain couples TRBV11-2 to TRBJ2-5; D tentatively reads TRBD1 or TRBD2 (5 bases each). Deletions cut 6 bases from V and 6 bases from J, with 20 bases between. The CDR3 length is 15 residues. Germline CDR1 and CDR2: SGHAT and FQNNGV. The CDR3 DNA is TGTGCCAGCAGTCAAGAGGGACGATTCCTAAAGACCCAGTACTTC. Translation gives CASSQEGRFLKTQYF.

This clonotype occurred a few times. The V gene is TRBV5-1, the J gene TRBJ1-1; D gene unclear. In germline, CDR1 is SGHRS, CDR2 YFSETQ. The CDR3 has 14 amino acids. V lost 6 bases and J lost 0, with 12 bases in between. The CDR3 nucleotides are TGCGCCAGCAACGTAGGAAGTATGAACACTGAAGCTTTCTTT. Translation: CASNVGSMNTEAFF. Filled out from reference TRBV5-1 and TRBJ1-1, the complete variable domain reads KAGVTQTPRYLIKTRGQQVTLSCSPISGHRSVSWYQQTPGQGLQFLFEYFSETQRNKGNFPGRFSGRQFSNSRSEMNVSTLELGDSALYLCASNVGSMNTEAFFGQGTRLTVV.

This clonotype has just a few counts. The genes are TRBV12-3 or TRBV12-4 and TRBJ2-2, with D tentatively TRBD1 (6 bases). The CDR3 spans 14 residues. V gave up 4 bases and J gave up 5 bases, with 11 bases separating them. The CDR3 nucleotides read TGTGCCAGCAGTTCCCAGGGGTTTACCGGGGAGCTGTTTTTT. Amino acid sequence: CASSSQGFTGELFF.

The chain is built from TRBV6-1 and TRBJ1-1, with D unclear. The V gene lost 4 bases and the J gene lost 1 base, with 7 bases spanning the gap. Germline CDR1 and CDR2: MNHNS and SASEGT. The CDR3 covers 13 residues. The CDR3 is CASSGARNTEAFF. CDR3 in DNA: TGTGCCAGCAGTGGGGCGAGGAACACTGAAGCTTTCTTT.

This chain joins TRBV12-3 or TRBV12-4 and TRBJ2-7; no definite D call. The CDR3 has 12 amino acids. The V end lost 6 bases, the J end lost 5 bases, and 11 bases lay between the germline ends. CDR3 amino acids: CASSPEPNEQYF. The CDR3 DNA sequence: TGTGCCAGCAGCCCAGAACCAAACGAGCAGTACTTC.

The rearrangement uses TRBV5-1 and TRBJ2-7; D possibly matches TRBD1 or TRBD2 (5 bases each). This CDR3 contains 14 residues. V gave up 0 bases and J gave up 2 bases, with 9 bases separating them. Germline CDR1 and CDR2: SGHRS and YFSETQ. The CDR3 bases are TGCGCCAGCAGCTTGGGTCGGGACCCCTACGAGCAGTACTTC. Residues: CASSLGRDPYEQYF.

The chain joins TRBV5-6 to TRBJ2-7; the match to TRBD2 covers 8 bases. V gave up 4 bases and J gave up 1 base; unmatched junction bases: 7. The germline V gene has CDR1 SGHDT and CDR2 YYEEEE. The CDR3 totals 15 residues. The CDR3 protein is CASSLPGLDSYEQYF. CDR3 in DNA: TGTGCCAGCAGCCTCCCGGGACTAGATTCCTACGAGCAGTACTTC.